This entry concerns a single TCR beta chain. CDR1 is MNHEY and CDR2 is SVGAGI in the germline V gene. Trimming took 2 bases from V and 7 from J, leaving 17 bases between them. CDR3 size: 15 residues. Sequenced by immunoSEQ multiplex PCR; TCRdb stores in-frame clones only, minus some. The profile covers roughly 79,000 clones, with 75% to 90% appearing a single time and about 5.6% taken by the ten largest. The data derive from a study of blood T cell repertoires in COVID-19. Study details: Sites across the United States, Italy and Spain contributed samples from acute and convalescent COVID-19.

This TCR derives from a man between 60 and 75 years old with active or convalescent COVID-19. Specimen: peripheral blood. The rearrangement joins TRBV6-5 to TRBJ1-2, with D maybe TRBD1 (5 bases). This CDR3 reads CASSYRDSTDSGYTF. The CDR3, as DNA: TGTGCCAGCAGTTACAGGGACTCCACCGACAGTGGCTACACCTTC.